This is a list of T cell receptor beta chains from one sample in a study of T cell changes during pregnancy in multiple sclerosis. Some clones are missing from TCRdb's copy, which holds only in-frame ones; the method was immunoSEQ multiplex PCR. This sample has about 40,000 clones, with 90% found just once. The starting material was CD4+ T cells from peripheral blood mononuclear cells, obtained in the third trimester of pregnancy. The receptors were sampled from a female donor with multiple sclerosis, enrolled in a pregnancy study. Both conserved end residues are part of each CDR3. A D gene is named only where the DNA matches it firmly. A row's size may be missing; if present it is once, few, many or a size class.

V gene: TRBV5-6
J gene: TRBJ1-1
clone size: -
D gene: -
CDR3 DNA: TGTGCCAGCAGCAGGGGCCGTGGAACTGAAGCTTTCTTT
CDR3 protein: CASSRGRGTEAFF

V gene: TRBV10-3
J gene: TRBJ2-7
clone size: -
D gene: -
CDR3 DNA: TGTGCCATCAGTCAGGACACTTACGAGCAGTACTTC
CDR3 protein: CAISQDTYEQYF

V gene: TRBV30
J gene: TRBJ2-1
clone size: -
D gene: -
CDR3 DNA: TGTGCCTGGAGACAAAAGAATGAGCAGTTCTTC
CDR3 protein: CAWRQKNEQFF

V gene: TRBV4-1
J gene: TRBJ2-3
clone size: -
D gene: -
CDR3 DNA: TGCGCCAGCAGCCTCGATAGCGGATCTAGCACAGATACGCAGTATTTT
CDR3 protein: CASSLDSGSSTDTQYF

V gene: TRBV7-3
J gene: TRBJ2-1
clone size: -
D gene: TRBD2
CDR3 DNA: TGTGCCAGCAGCGCTTACGGACTAGCGGGAGGGTTCAGCTCCTACAATGAGCAGTTCTTC
CDR3 protein: CASSAYGLAGGFSSYNEQFF

V gene: TRBV5-1
J gene: TRBJ2-1
clone size: -
D gene: -
CDR3 DNA: TGCGCCAGCAGCTTGGACGGGGAAGACTACAATGAGCAGTTCTTC
CDR3 protein: CASSLDGEDYNEQFF

V gene: TRBV28
J gene: TRBJ1-1
clone size: -
D gene: -
CDR3 DNA: TGTGCCAGCAGTCAATGGCCAGGAGAAGCTTTCTTT
CDR3 protein: CASSQWPGEAFF

V gene: TRBV2
J gene: TRBJ2-4
clone size: -
D gene: TRBD1
CDR3 DNA: TGTGCCAGCAGCACCGGACAGGGCATTTTTGTCAAAAACATTCAGTACTTC
CDR3 protein: CASSTGQGIFVKNIQYF

V gene: TRBV6-1
J gene: TRBJ1-5
clone size: -
D gene: -
CDR3 DNA: TGTGCCATCCGAGAGTATTTGGGCAATCAGCCCCAGCATTTT
CDR3 protein: CAIREYLGNQPQHF

V gene: TRBV5-1
J gene: TRBJ2-7
clone size: -
D gene: -
CDR3 DNA: TGCGCCAGCAGCGTGGGACTGCTGCCGCTATCCTACGAGCAGTACTTC
CDR3 protein: CASSVGLLPLSYEQYF

V gene: TRBV14
J gene: TRBJ2-1
clone size: -
D gene: TRBD2
CDR3 DNA: TGTGCCAGCACCCCAAGTAGGCGGGAGAGTTACAATGAGCAGTTCTTC
CDR3 protein: CASTPSRRESYNEQFF

V gene: TRBV2
J gene: TRBJ1-5
clone size: -
D gene: TRBD1
CDR3 DNA: TGTGCCAGCAGTGAAGGGCAGGGGGCTGGGAACAATCAGCCCCAGCATTTT
CDR3 protein: CASSEGQGAGNNQPQHF

V gene: TRBV6-5
J gene: TRBJ2-7
clone size: -
D gene: TRBD2
CDR3 DNA: TGTGCCAGCAGCCGCGGCGGGGGCTACGAGCAGTACTTC
CDR3 protein: CASSRGGGYEQYF

V gene: TRBV27
J gene: TRBJ2-7
clone size: -
D gene: TRBD1
CDR3 DNA: TGTGCCAGCAGTTCACAGGGGAAAGACTCCTACGAGCAGTACTTC
CDR3 protein: CASSSQGKDSYEQYF

V gene: TRBV18
J gene: TRBJ2-7
clone size: few
D gene: TRBD2
CDR3 DNA: TGTGCCAGCTCACCCACTAGCGGGAGGGCCTACGAGCAGTACTTC
CDR3 protein: CASSPTSGRAYEQYF

V gene: TRBV30
J gene: TRBJ2-1
clone size: few
D gene: TRBD2
CDR3 DNA: TGTGCCTGGACGGGGGGATTCAGCAATGAGCAGTTCTTC
CDR3 protein: CAWTGGFSNEQFF

V gene: TRBV29-1
J gene: TRBJ2-3
clone size: -
D gene: TRBD1
CDR3 DNA: TGCAGCGTTGTAAAGGGACAGGGTATCGCAGATACGCAGTATTTT
CDR3 protein: CSVVKGQGIADTQYF

V gene: TRBV7-8
J gene: TRBJ2-5
clone size: -
D gene: TRBD2
CDR3 DNA: TGTGCCAGCAGCTTAGCTCCGGGAGGGGGACAAGAGACCCAGTACTTC
CDR3 protein: CASSLAPGGGQETQYF

V gene: TRBV27
J gene: TRBJ2-3
clone size: -
D gene: TRBD2
CDR3 DNA: TGTGCCAGCAGTTCTGCGCGGGAGGGGACAGATACGCAGTATTTT
CDR3 protein: CASSSAREGTDTQYF

V gene: TRBV2
J gene: TRBJ2-7
clone size: -
D gene: -
CDR3 DNA: TGTGCCAGCAGCTTCTCGACAGGCTCCTACGAGCAGTACTTC
CDR3 protein: CASSFSTGSYEQYF

V gene: TRBV6-5
J gene: TRBJ1-3
clone size: -
D gene: -
CDR3 DNA: TGTGCCAGCAGTGACTGGGGGGCTGGAAACACCATATATTTT
CDR3 protein: CASSDWGAGNTIYF

V gene: TRBV12-5
J gene: TRBJ1-2
clone size: -
D gene: -
CDR3 DNA: TGTGCTAGTGGTTTGGGAGGGAGCCACTTTGGCTACACCTTC
CDR3 protein: CASGLGGSHFGYTF

V gene: TRBV18
J gene: TRBJ2-2
clone size: once
D gene: TRBD2
CDR3 DNA: TGTGCCAGCTCACCGTTAACTAGCGGGGCGAACACCGGGGAGCTGTTTTTT
CDR3 protein: CASSPLTSGANTGELFF

V gene: TRBV10-3
J gene: TRBJ2-3
clone size: -
D gene: -
CDR3 DNA: TGTGCCATCAGTGCCTCAACGGGGAGCACAGATACGCAGTATTTT
CDR3 protein: CAISASTGSTDTQYF

V gene: TRBV4-1
J gene: TRBJ1-5
clone size: -
D gene: -
CDR3 DNA: TGCGCCAGCAGCCAAACAGGGAGAGGCAATCATCAGCCCCAGCATTTT
CDR3 protein: CASSQTGRGNHQPQHF

V gene: TRBV12-5
J gene: TRBJ1-1
clone size: few
D gene: -
CDR3 DNA: TGTGCTAGTGGTTTGGTATTTGGACAGCAGAACACTGAAGCTTTCTTT
CDR3 protein: CASGLVFGQQNTEAFF

V gene: TRBV9
J gene: TRBJ2-1
clone size: -
D gene: TRBD2
CDR3 DNA: TGTGCCAGCGGACTAGCGGGAGAGGGTGAGCAGTTCTTC
CDR3 protein: CASGLAGEGEQFF

V gene: TRBV7-6
J gene: TRBJ2-7
clone size: -
D gene: TRBD1
CDR3 DNA: TGTGCCAGCAGTAGACAGGGGGCTACGGGAGCCCAGGCCTACGAGCAGTACTTC
CDR3 protein: CASSRQGATGAQAYEQYF

V gene: TRBV4-2
J gene: TRBJ2-1
clone size: once
D gene: -
CDR3 DNA: TGTGCCAGCAGCCAAGACCGCAGCAGGGATAGTAGAGACAATGAGCAGTTCTTC
CDR3 protein: CASSQDRSRDSRDNEQFF

V gene: TRBV11-2
J gene: TRBJ1-3
clone size: -
D gene: TRBD1
CDR3 DNA: TGTGCCAGCAGCTTAACGCCCGGGACAGGGCTCAACACCATATATTTT
CDR3 protein: CASSLTPGTGLNTIYF

V gene: TRBV10-3
J gene: TRBJ2-1
clone size: once
D gene: -
CDR3 DNA: TGTGCCATCAGACGGACGGACAGCGATGAGCAGTTCTTC
CDR3 protein: CAIRRTDSDEQFF

V gene: TRBV6-4
J gene: TRBJ2-1
clone size: -
D gene: TRBD2
CDR3 DNA: TGTGCCAGCAGAAGGACTAGCCGAAGCTCCTACAATGAGCAGTTCTTC
CDR3 protein: CASRRTSRSSYNEQFF

V gene: TRBV6-5
J gene: TRBJ2-7
clone size: -
D gene: -
CDR3 DNA: TGTGCCAGCAGTCCCAGGCAGGGATTCCACGAGCAGTACTTC
CDR3 protein: CASSPRQGFHEQYF

V gene: TRBV19
J gene: TRBJ1-1
clone size: once
D gene: -
CDR3 DNA: TGTGCCAGTAGTCCCAGACGCGGAGGGAACACTGAAGCTTTCTTT
CDR3 protein: CASSPRRGGNTEAFF

V gene: TRBV5-1
J gene: TRBJ1-5
clone size: -
D gene: -
CDR3 DNA: TGCGCCAGCAGCAAAATAGCCGGGCCACCCGAGCGGCCCAATCAGCCCCAGCATTTT
CDR3 protein: CASSKIAGPPERPNQPQHF

V gene: TRBV5-1
J gene: TRBJ2-1
clone size: -
D gene: -
CDR3 DNA: TGCGCCAGCAGCTACGGGAACTCCTACAATGGGCAGTTCTTC
CDR3 protein: CASSYGNSYNGQFF

V gene: TRBV18
J gene: TRBJ2-5
clone size: -
D gene: TRBD2
CDR3 DNA: TGTGCCAGCTCACCGGGACTAGCAGAGACCCAGTACTTC
CDR3 protein: CASSPGLAETQYF

V gene: TRBV4-1
J gene: TRBJ2-7
clone size: -
D gene: TRBD2
CDR3 DNA: TGCGCCAGCAGCCCGGGACTAGCGGGACACGAGCAGTACTTC
CDR3 protein: CASSPGLAGHEQYF

V gene: TRBV5-1
J gene: TRBJ2-7
clone size: -
D gene: TRBD2
CDR3 DNA: TGCGCCAGCAGCCCCACTAGCGGGAGAATCGAGCAGTACTTC
CDR3 protein: CASSPTSGRIEQYF

V gene: TRBV18
J gene: TRBJ2-1
clone size: -
D gene: -
CDR3 DNA: TGTGCCAGCTCACAAGAGACTGGAATTACCTACAATGAGCAGTTCTTC
CDR3 protein: CASSQETGITYNEQFF